These 31 T cell receptor beta chains were all obtained from the same sample, sequenced in a study of blood T cells in healthy people across ages (dated by TCRdb to between 2014 and 2016). Library preparation employed 5' RACE. These reads were obtained on an Illumina HiSeq 2500. A second PCR of about 6 to 12 cycles was run with a J-beta primer mix and a sample-barcoded 5' primer. The public reads were run again by TCRdb, first through fastp at Q25 and then through MiXCR, and only productive beta chains were kept. Rows with one shared CDR3 protein collapse into an entry with the most common genes and DNA. The sample records about a million distinct CDR3 sequences, around two fifths of which are singletons. Under 15% of the sample goes to the ten largest clones. The sequencing input was blood. The origin of the receptors is a man younger than 35 in good health.

CDR3 loop: CASSSQSGPYNEQFF. Written as DNA, the CDR3 is TGTGCCAGCTCGTCCCAGAGCGGCCCATACAATGAGCAGTTCTTC. The chain couples TRBV18 to TRBJ2-1, with a weak D call TRBD2 (5 bases). Germline loops: CDR1 KGHSH, CDR2 LQKENI. The CDR3 contains 15 residues. V was trimmed by 6 bases and J by 4 bases, leaving 16 bases between them.

The rearrangement links TRBV15 to TRBJ2-3; unclear D gene. The CDR3 totals 13 residues. Germline values: CDR1 LNHNV, CDR2 YYDKDF (reference sequence). Trimming shortened V by 8 bases and J by 2 bases, and 11 bases separated the two germline ends. The CDR3 protein is CATSRATTDTQYF. CDR3 in DNA: TGTGCCACCTCCCGGGCCACCACAGATACGCAGTATTTT.

The V and J genes are TRBV12-3 or TRBV12-4 and TRBJ1-4; 8 bases map to TRBD1. With 5 bases clipped from V and 7 bases from J, the junction kept 3 bases outside the gene matches. The CDR3 contains 13 residues. The CDR3 nucleotides are TGTGCCAGCAGTCATGGGACAGGTGAAAAACTGTTTTTT. Its translation: CASSHGTGEKLFF.

There are a few counts of this clonotype. The chain joins TRBV4-1 to TRBJ1-1, with D maybe TRBD1 (5 bases). This CDR3 region has 16 residues. In germline, CDR1 is MGHRA, CDR2 YSYEKL. V lost 4 bases to trimming and J lost 0 bases, with 15 bases between them. CDR3 bases: TGCGCCAGCAGCCCACGGGGGAGGCAGATGAACACTGAAGCTTTCTTT. Protein sequence: CASSPRGRQMNTEAFF.

The chain recombines TRBV7-9 with TRBJ2-2; TRBD1 aligns across 7 bases. Germline CDR1 is SEHNR and CDR2 is FQNEAQ (reference sequence). Losses at the gene ends were 7 bases for V and 1 base for J; bases not matched to a gene: 6. The CDR3 length is 15 residues. The DNA for the CDR3 is TGTGCCAGCAACCCTCGGGACAGGAACACCGGGGAGCTGTTTTTT. This codes for CASNPRDRNTGELFF.

This clonotype was counted between two and nine times. V is TRBV20-1 and J is TRBJ1-1, with D unresolved. V lost 3 bases and J 0 bases, leaving 8 bases between the germline ends. This CDR3 contains 13 residues. Germline CDR1 reads DFQATT; CDR2 reads SNEGSKA (reference sequence). The CDR3 region is CSARAALNTEAFF. The DNA of the CDR3 is TGCAGTGCTAGGGCGGCTTTGAACACTGAAGCTTTCTTT.

The chain couples TRBV11-1 to TRBJ2-3; D remains unclear. Germline-derived CDR1 and CDR2 are SGHAT and FQDESV (reference sequence). Trimming took off 3 bases at V and 1 base at J, with 14 bases between the two ends. The CDR3 is 16 amino acids. Here the CDR3 DNA reads TGTGCCAGCAGCTTTCGAGCCGCGGCGGGCACAGATACGCAGTATTTT. This codes for CASSFRAAAGTDTQYF.

Comment on this clonotype: One end of the junction does not line up with germline, which may come from a read error. This chain joins TRBV6-4 and TRBJ2-2; the D gene is possibly TRBD2 (5 bases). CDR3 length: 16 amino acids. The germline gives CDR1 MRHNA, CDR2 SNTAGT. The CDR3 DNA reads TGTGCCAGCAGTGACAAGCCAGCCCCGAGCACCGGGGAGCTGGTTTTT. Amino acids: CASSDKPAPSTGELVF.

The V and J genes are TRBV7-9 and TRBJ2-5, with 11 bases lining up with TRBD2. V lost 5 bases to trimming and J lost 11 bases; unmatched junction nucleotides: 16. Germline assignment: CDR1 SEHNR and CDR2 FQNEAQ (reference sequence). The CDR3 sequence is 16 residues long. CDR3 protein: CASSAETSGGADEQYF. The DNA for the CDR3 is TGTGCCAGCAGCGCAGAAACTAGCGGGGGAGCAGATGAGCAGTACTTC.

The genes are TRBV24-1 and TRBJ2-1; D is uncertain. Germline CDR1 KGHDR, CDR2 SFDVKD. Trimming stripped 4 bases from V and 0 bases from J, with 12 bases between. CDR3 length: 16 amino acids. CDR3 coding DNA: TGTGCCACCAGTGACCCCGACCCTTACTCCTACAATGAGCAGTTCTTC. It translates to CATSDPDPYSYNEQFF.

This clonotype was seen only a few times. The chain is built from TRBV21-1 and TRBJ1-2; the D call of TRBD1 is as the table states it, not checked on the DNA. TRBV21-1 is given as a pseudogene. CDR3 length equals 16 residues. CDR3 sequence: CASSTCLGRYNYGYTF. Written as DNA, the CDR3 is TGTGCCAGCAGCACCTGTCTGGGGAGATATAACTATGGCTACACCTTC.

This sequence joins TRBV27 and TRBJ1-5; no definite D call. CDR1 and CDR2 (germline): MNHEY, SMNVEV (reference sequence). The CDR3 spans 14 residues. V dropped 6 bases and J dropped 2 bases, with 11 bases sitting between them. Written as DNA, the CDR3 is TGTGCCAGCAGACCGGGGTCTGGCAATCAGCCCCAGCATTTT. Translation: CASRPGSGNQPQHF.

The V and J genes are TRBV12-3 or TRBV12-4 and TRBJ2-3, with 7 bases matching TRBD2. V gave up 3 bases and J gave up 2 bases; unmatched junction bases: 5. The CDR3 runs to 15 residues. The CDR3 reads CASSFPGGPTDTQYF. The CDR3 DNA follows: TGTGCCAGCAGTTTTCCGGGGGGACCCACAGATACGCAGTATTTT.

Details on this clonotype: One junction end does not reproduce the germline sequence, and a read error may be involved. V usage is TRBV4-1 and J usage is TRBJ1-3, with unresolved D. The germline gives CDR1 MGHRA, CDR2 YSYEKL. The CDR3 runs 16 residues. CDR3 sequence reads: CTSSQDFAVSGNTIYF. The CDR3 nucleotides read TGCACCAGCAGCCAAGATTTTGCTGTCTCTGGAAACACCATATATTTT.

The rearrangement joins TRBV9 to TRBJ2-2; TRBD2 aligns across 7 bases. Germline V gene data show CDR1 as SGDLS and CDR2 as YYNGEE. CDR3 size: 14 residues. Trimming removed 7 bases from V and 3 bases from J; junction bases left unmatched: 6. For the CDR3, the DNA is TGTGCCAGCCAACCCCGGGGGGACACCGGGGAGCTGTTTTTT. Protein sequence: CASQPRGDTGELFF. Variable domain in full (rest from reference TRBV9 and TRBJ2-2): DSGVTQTPKHLITATGQRVTLRCSPRSGDLSVYWYQQSLDQGLQFLIQYYNGEERAKGNILERFSAQQFPDLHSELNLSSLELGDSALYFCASQPRGDTGELFFGEGSRLTVL.

The V call is TRBV9, the J call TRBJ2-5, with 7 bases fitting TRBD1. CDR1 is SGDLS and CDR2 is YYNGEE in the germline V gene. V was pared by 7 bases and J by 5 bases, with 17 bases of the junction left unmatched. The length of the CDR3 is 16 residues. The CDR3 here is CASSPGITGAGETQYF. CDR3 bases: TGTGCCAGCTCCCCGGGTATAACAGGGGCAGGGGAGACCCAGTACTTC. Full variable domain (rest looked up from reference TRBV9 and TRBJ2-5): DSGVTQTPKHLITATGQRVTLRCSPRSGDLSVYWYQQSLDQGLQFLIQYYNGEERAKGNILERFSAQQFPDLHSELNLSSLELGDSALYFCASSPGITGAGETQYFGPGTRLLVL.

This chain connects TRBV27 to TRBJ1-1, with D unclear. The CDR3 is 18 amino acids. Germline lookup yields CDR1 MNHEY and CDR2 SMNVEV (reference sequence). Trimming removed 0 bases from V and 0 bases from J, with 17 bases in between. CDR3 residues: CASSLSLSFWLLNTEAFF. DNA for the CDR3: TGTGCCAGCAGTTTATCCCTCTCGTTTTGGTTACTGAACACTGAAGCTTTCTTT.

This clonotype occurred a few times. The junction does not match germline at one end; this may be a read error. The rearrangement uses TRBV3-1 and TRBJ2-1; D is unresolved. This CDR3 is 12 amino acids long. The germline gives CDR1 LGHDT, CDR2 YNNKEL (reference sequence). CDR3 DNA sequence: TGTGCCAGCAGTCAAGACAAGAATGAGCAGTTCTTC. This translates into CASSQDKNEQFF.

This clonotype was seen just once. The chain uses TRBV6-6 and TRBJ1-5; D ambiguous. V gave up 7 bases and J gave up 12 bases, with 13 bases separating them. Germline loops: CDR1 MNHNY, CDR2 SVGAGI (reference sequence). This CDR3 is built from 11 residues. The CDR3 region is CASTDLDNQHF. CDR3 nucleotide sequence: TGTGCCAGCACCGACCTCGATAACCAGCATTTT.

This clonotype has only a few counts. V usage is TRBV20-1 and J usage is TRBJ2-5; TRBD1 might be the D (5 bases). Per the germline V gene, CDR1 is DFQATT and CDR2 is SNEGSKA (reference sequence). This CDR3 region has 17 residues. Trimming stripped 0 bases from V and 11 bases from J, with 28 bases between. CDR3 nucleotide sequence: TGCAGTGCTAGAGATTTTTTCGGCCAGGGCGTCTACAATGAGCAGTACTTC. This codes for CSARDFFGQGVYNEQYF.

Only a few counts were recorded for this clonotype. The V gene is TRBV6-5, the J gene TRBJ1-1; no definite D call. This CDR3 has 13 residues. CDR1 MNHEY and CDR2 SVGAGI come from the germline V gene. The V gene lost 6 bases and the J gene lost 1 base, with 9 bases spanning the gap. The CDR3 DNA follows: TGTGCCAGCAGGTCGGACGGGAACACTGAAGCTTTCTTT. Translated: CASRSDGNTEAFF.

This clonotype was counted a few times. A much larger clone lies a single base off, so this may be a read error. The V call is TRBV3-1, the J call TRBJ2-1; D not certain. Per germline, CDR1 LGHDT and CDR2 YNNKEL (reference sequence). The CDR3 runs to 12 residues. V lost 0 bases to trimming and J lost 6 bases, with 3 bases between them. This chain's CDR3 is CASSQDFNEQFF. The CDR3 DNA is TGTGCCAGCAGCCAAGATTTCAATGAGCAGTTCTTC.

The chain joins TRBV6-2 or TRBV6-3 to TRBJ2-1; no definite D call. Germline CDR1 is MNHEY and CDR2 is SVGEGT. The V and J ends lost 0 bases and 15 bases respectively, with 12 bases between them. The CDR3 has 12 residues. The CDR3 is CASSYSTQSLFF. DNA of the CDR3: TGTGCCAGCAGTTACTCGACGCAGTCGCTGTTCTTC.

The chain links TRBV30 to TRBJ2-7; D is ambiguous. Trimming took 4 bases from V and 2 from J, leaving 6 bases between them. The CDR3 is made up of 11 amino acids. Germline V gene sequence: CDR1 GTSNPN, CDR2 SVGIG (reference sequence). CDR3 protein: CAWTTTYEQYF. For the CDR3, the DNA is TGTGCCTGGACTACTACCTACGAGCAGTACTTC.

The chain employs TRBV12-3 or TRBV12-4 and TRBJ1-1; D ambiguous. CDR3 length: 15 residues. V lost 5 bases and J lost 0, with 13 bases in between. The CDR3 nucleotides are TGTGCCAGCAGTACATACGCGGGAATGAACACTGAAGCTTTCTTT. Amino acid sequence: CASSTYAGMNTEAFF.

V is TRBV20-1 and J is TRBJ2-7; perhaps TRBD2 as D (6 bases). Germline V CDR1 and CDR2: DFQATT, SNEGSKA (reference sequence). The CDR3 sequence is 14 residues long. Trimming pared 0 bases from V and 6 bases from J, leaving 15 bases between. This CDR3 is CSARDSGGGREQYF. The DNA of the CDR3 is TGCAGTGCTAGAGATTCGGGCGGAGGGCGCGAGCAGTACTTC.

In this sample, this clonotype turned up a few times. V is TRBV2 and J is TRBJ2-3; TRBD2 agrees at 12 bases. CDR1 is SNHLY, CDR2 FYNNEI, per germline. Losses at the gene ends were 7 bases for V and 7 bases for J; bases not matched to a gene: 6. The length of the CDR3 is 14 residues. CDR3 sequence reads: CASKLAGGLNTQYF. CDR3 sequence (DNA): TGTGCCAGCAAACTAGCGGGGGGATTAAATACGCAGTATTTT.

This clonotype has a handful of counts. V usage is TRBV14 and J usage is TRBJ2-1; no clear D gene. V lost 4 bases and J 4 bases, leaving 8 bases between the germline ends. The CDR3 is 13 amino acids. CDR1 is SGHDN and CDR2 is FVKESK in the germline V gene. CDR3 in DNA: TGTGCCAGCAGCCGGACCAATTACAATGAGCAGTTCTTC. Amino acid sequence: CASSRTNYNEQFF.

V usage is TRBV19 and J usage is TRBJ2-5; 11 bases line up with TRBD1. Germline assignment: CDR1 LNHDA and CDR2 SQIVND (reference sequence). This CDR3 is built from 16 residues. The ends lost 3 bases at V and 11 bases at J; junction bases unmatched: 14. CDR3 sequence reads: CASSIFLGTGGEEQYF. The CDR3 nucleotides are TGTGCCAGTAGTATTTTTCTCGGGACAGGGGGAGAGGAGCAGTACTTC.

The chain combines TRBV4-2 with TRBJ2-3; D perhaps matches TRBD2 (6 bases). The V gene's germline CDR1 is LGHNA and CDR2 YNFKEQ. Between the trimmed V and J ends, which lost 0 bases and 2 bases, there was a span of 9 bases. The CDR3 is made up of 15 amino acids. DNA of the CDR3: TGTGCCAGCAGCCAAGAGGGACTGCTCACAGATACGCAGTATTTT. Translation: CASSQEGLLTDTQYF.

The CDR3 DNA sequence: TGCAGTGTCCCGGTGGGGGGATATAGCAATCAGCCCCAGCATTTT. Its translation is CSVPVGGYSNQPQHF. The rearrangement joins TRBV20-1 to TRBJ1-5; a possible D gene is TRBD1 (5 bases). Germline V lookup: CDR1 DFQATT, CDR2 SNEGSKA (reference sequence). V lost 7 bases and J 0 bases, leaving 16 bases between the germline ends. The CDR3 length is 15 residues.